This T cell receptor beta chain was retrieved from a study of cytomegalovirus exposure and HLA in healthy donors. In the study overall: Counted in an early data release were some 81 million unique TCRs from HLA-typed donors. Out of fewer than 500 genotyped donors, about 76% belonged to the Caucasian-associated ancestry cluster. Points from the study as a whole: The study dropped some indistinguishable V segments, TRBV6-2 and TRBV6-3 among them. Cytomegalovirus association was listed for approximately 160 TCR beta chains.

For this clone: As yet, its antigen is unknown.

This CDR3 region has 14 residues. Germline V gene lookup returns CDR1 SGHRS and CDR2 YFSETQ. V lost 4 bases and J 3 bases, leaving 12 bases between the germline ends. It was with 60 Vbeta and 13 Jbeta primers that the PCR ran. The data were produced by immunoSEQ multiplex PCR, yet TCRdb's version contains in-frame clones alone and is incomplete. Here the sample spans around 280,000 clones, about 90% being singletons. Sequences were obtained from PBMCs. The source of this sequence is a woman aged 18-29 years in good health and CMV-seronegative. The chain has TRBV5-1 and TRBJ2-3, with a possible D match to TRBD1 (5 bases). The CDR3 region is CASSPGHKTDTQYF. DNA for the CDR3: TGCGCCAGCAGCCCAGGACATAAAACAGATACGCAGTATTTT.